This is a list of T cell receptor beta chains from one sample in a study of blood T cell repertoires in COVID-19. Profiled with immunoSEQ multiplex PCR; TCRdb holds only in-frame clones, not every one. This sample has some 170,000 clones, with approximately 82% found just once. Sequencing was performed on PBMCs or T cells enriched from blood (not recorded which). The receptor source for this set is a man aged 45-60 years who had recovered from COVID-19. Both conserved end residues are part of each CDR3. The order of the fields is CDR3 length, V gene, D gene, J gene, CDR3 protein, CDR3 DNA. D genes are given only for firm matches.

>14|TRBV27|.|TRBJ1-1
CASSRPGVDTEAFF
TGTGCCAGCAGCCGACCCGGGGTTGACACTGAAGCTTTCTTT
>12|TRBV11-2|TRBD1|TRBJ1-2
CASSYDREGYTF
TGTGCCAGCAGCTACGACAGGGAGGGCTACACCTTC
>15|TRBV4-2|.|TRBJ1-2
CASSQDNRERGGYTF
TGTGCCAGCAGCCAAGATAATCGAGAACGGGGTGGCTACACCTTC
>15|TRBV19|.|TRBJ1-5
CASSITHSLNQPQHF
TGTGCCAGTAGTATAACACACAGCCTGAATCAGCCCCAGCATTTT
>14|TRBV24-1|TRBD1|TRBJ2-3
CATKGQGRTDTQYF
TGTGCCACCAAGGGACAGGGTAGGACAGATACGCAGTATTTT
>16|TRBV5-6|TRBD1|TRBJ2-3
CASSSIGQAGTDTQYF
TGTGCCAGCAGCAGCATCGGACAGGCTGGCACAGATACGCAGTATTTT
>16|TRBV4-2|TRBD2|TRBJ2-2
CASSQEWTSGAGELFF
TGTGCCAGCAGCCAAGAGTGGACTAGCGGGGCCGGGGAGCTGTTTTTT
>12|TRBV5-1|.|TRBJ1-1
CASSGGNTEAFF
TGCGCCAGCAGCGGAGGAAACACTGAAGCTTTCTTT
>15|TRBV6-5|TRBD1|TRBJ1-2
CASSYVQGANYGYTF
TGTGCCAGCAGTTACGTACAGGGGGCTAACTATGGCTACACCTTC
>15|TRBV7-8|TRBD1|TRBJ1-3
CASSSNRGFGNTIYF
TGTGCCAGCAGCTCCAACAGGGGGTTTGGAAACACCATATATTTT
>16|TRBV9|TRBD1|TRBJ2-7
CASSPHVGTGGYEQYF
TGTGCCAGCAGCCCCCACGTCGGGACAGGGGGTTACGAGCAGTACTTC
>16|TRBV7-6|.|TRBJ1-5
CASSSNSGRSNQPQHF
TGTGCCAGCAGCTCAAACAGCGGCCGGAGCAATCAGCCCCAGCATTTT
>18|TRBV5-4|.|TRBJ1-4
CASSSRSGGHATNEKLFF
TGTGCCAGCAGCTCGCGGTCGGGGGGGCATGCAACTAATGAAAAACTGTTTTTT
>14|TRBV29-1|TRBD2|TRBJ2-1
CSLVAAGGYNEQFF
TGCAGCCTGGTCGCGGCGGGGGGTTACAATGAGCAGTTCTTC
>12|TRBV10-3|TRBD1|TRBJ1-5
CATWDSIGPQHF
TGTGCCACTTGGGACAGCATAGGGCCCCAGCATTTT
>14|TRBV30|TRBD1|TRBJ2-5
CAWANDRGAETQYF
TGTGCCTGGGCTAACGACAGGGGGGCAGAGACCCAGTACTTC